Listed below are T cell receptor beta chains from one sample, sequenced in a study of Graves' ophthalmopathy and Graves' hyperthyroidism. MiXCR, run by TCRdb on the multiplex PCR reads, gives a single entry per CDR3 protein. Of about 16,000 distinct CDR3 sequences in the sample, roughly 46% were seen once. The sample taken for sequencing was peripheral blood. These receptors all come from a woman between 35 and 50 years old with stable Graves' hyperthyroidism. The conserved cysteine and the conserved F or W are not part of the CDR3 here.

CDR3aa: ASSIGVDTQY; j_gene: TRBJ2-3; len: 10; v_gene: TRBV19
CDR3aa: ASSRDSYT; j_gene: TRBJ1-2; len: 8; v_gene: TRBV7-2
CDR3aa: ASSAGTSDVLGSYEQY; j_gene: TRBJ2-7; len: 16; v_gene: TRBV2
CDR3aa: ASSRGVRLNTEAF; j_gene: TRBJ1-1; len: 13; v_gene: TRBV19
CDR3aa: ASGPGTRTQGTQY; j_gene: TRBJ2-5; len: 13; v_gene: TRBV7-9
CDR3aa: ATSREEKAGELF; j_gene: TRBJ2-2; len: 12; v_gene: TRBV15
CDR3aa: ATRGGTGHYSNQPQH; j_gene: TRBJ1-5; len: 15; v_gene: TRBV10-3
CDR3aa: ASSPGGGAQY; j_gene: TRBJ2-3; len: 10; v_gene: TRBV9
CDR3aa: ASSMGSAGAQETQY; j_gene: TRBJ2-5; len: 14; v_gene: TRBV19
CDR3aa: ASSDEGLQY; j_gene: TRBJ2-7; len: 9; v_gene: TRBV2
CDR3aa: ASSQEDPLAGGTDTQY; j_gene: TRBJ2-3; len: 16; v_gene: TRBV4-1
CDR3aa: ASSQGLAGGQY; j_gene: TRBJ2-7; len: 11; v_gene: TRBV7-2
CDR3aa: ATSDPDRGGGELF; j_gene: TRBJ2-2; len: 13; v_gene: TRBV24-1
CDR3aa: ASSLRERDDGTDTQY; j_gene: TRBJ2-3; len: 15; v_gene: TRBV11-3
CDR3aa: ASSSTDGFNSPLH; j_gene: TRBJ1-6; len: 13; v_gene: TRBV7-6
CDR3aa: ASKGTGTNEKLF; j_gene: TRBJ1-4; len: 12; v_gene: TRBV4-1
CDR3aa: ASSQDWANEQF; j_gene: TRBJ2-1; len: 11; v_gene: TRBV4-2
CDR3aa: ASSFASATEAF; j_gene: TRBJ1-1; len: 11; v_gene: TRBV2